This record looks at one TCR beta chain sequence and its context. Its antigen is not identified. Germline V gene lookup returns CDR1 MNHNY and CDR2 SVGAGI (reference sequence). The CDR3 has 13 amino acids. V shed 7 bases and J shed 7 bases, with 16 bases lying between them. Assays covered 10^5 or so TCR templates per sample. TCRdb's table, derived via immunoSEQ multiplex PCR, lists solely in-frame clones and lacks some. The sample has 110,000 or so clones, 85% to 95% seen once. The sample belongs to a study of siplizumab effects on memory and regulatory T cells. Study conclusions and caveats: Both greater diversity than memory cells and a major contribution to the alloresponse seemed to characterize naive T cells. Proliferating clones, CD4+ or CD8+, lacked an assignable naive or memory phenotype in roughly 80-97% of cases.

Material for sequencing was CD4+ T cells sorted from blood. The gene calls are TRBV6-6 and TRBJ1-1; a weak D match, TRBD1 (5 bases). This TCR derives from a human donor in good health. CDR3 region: CASTSGREGEAFF. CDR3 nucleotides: TGTGCCAGCACCTCGGGCAGGGAAGGTGAAGCTTTCTTT.